These T cell receptor beta chains were read from a single sample in a study of naive and memory T cell subsets. MiXCR, run by TCRdb on the UMI-ligation and nested PCR reads, gives a single entry per CDR3 protein. Found here are some 80,000 distinct CDR3 sequences, about 8.2% of them singletons; the top ten hold 1.2%. Specimen: naive CD8+ T cells from blood. The receptors stem from a human donor in good health. Each CDR3 is given with its conserved first and last residue. D genes are given only for firm matches. The size entry is marked missing in some rows and otherwise reads once, few, many or a size class.

d_call cdr3_length j_call clone_size v_call cdr3_nt cdr3_aa
. 15 TRBJ2-4 few TRBV20-1 TGCAGTGCTAGAGATCGCCTAGCGATCGGAGACATTCAGTACTTC CSARDRLAIGDIQYF
. 14 TRBJ2-7 few TRBV4-3 TGCGCCAGCAGCCAAGGGGCTACTTCCTACGAGCAGTACTTC CASSQGATSYEQYF
. 14 TRBJ2-5 few TRBV6-6 TGTGCCAGCAGTTACATGGGGCCGCGAGAGACCCAGTACTTC CASSYMGPRETQYF
TRBD2 16 TRBJ2-3 few TRBV28 TGTGCCAGCAGTCTTCCCCTAGCGGGAAACACAGATACGCAGTATTTT CASSLPLAGNTDTQYF
TRBD2 14 TRBJ2-7 many TRBV27 TGTGCCAGCAGTTTTGCGGGAGGGAAGTACGAGCAGTACTTC CASSFAGGKYEQYF
. 15 TRBJ1-1 . TRBV5-1 TGCGCCAGCAGCTTGTGGAAAAGCCTGAACACTGAAGCTTTCTTT CASSLWKSLNTEAFF
. 13 TRBJ2-7 . TRBV6-2/TRBV6-3 TGTGCCAGCAGTATCTATGGCGGGGACGAGCAGTACTTC CASSIYGGDEQYF
TRBD2 13 TRBJ2-1 once TRBV5-1 TGCGCCAGCAACGCGGGACTAGCGGGAGACCAGTTCTTC CASNAGLAGDQFF
TRBD1 15 TRBJ2-4 many TRBV28 TGTGCCAGCAATCCACAGGGGGAGGCCAAAAACATTCAGTACTTC CASNPQGEAKNIQYF
. 13 TRBJ2-1 few TRBV2 TGTGCCAGCAGTGGGAGCACGCACAATGAGCAGTTCTTC CASSGSTHNEQFF
. 13 TRBJ1-2 many TRBV7-6 TGTGCCAGCAGCTCAGAGGGACTAGGCGGCTACACCTTC CASSSEGLGGYTF
. 14 TRBJ1-2 few TRBV13 TGTGCCAGCAGCTTGGGAACAGCCCTGGGTGGCTACACCTTC CASSLGTALGGYTF
TRBD2 16 TRBJ2-1 many TRBV12-3/TRBV12-4 TGTGCCAGCAGTTTCTTTGTAGCGGGAGTTGAGGTTGAGCAGTTCTTC CASSFFVAGVEVEQFF
TRBD1 12 TRBJ2-7 few TRBV5-1 TGCGCCAGCAGCTTGGGGGGGACAGGAAAGTACTTC CASSLGGTGKYF
. 14 TRBJ1-4 many TRBV12-3/TRBV12-4 TGTGCCAGCAGTTTCGGGGGGTGGAGTGAAAAACTGTTTTTT CASSFGGWSEKLFF
TRBD1 16 TRBJ1-1 few TRBV9 TGTGCCAGCAGCGGGGCCGGGACAGCCATGAACACTGAAGCTTTCTTT CASSGAGTAMNTEAFF
TRBD1 14 TRBJ1-1 . TRBV28 TGTGCCAGCATCAAACTAACAGGGGCCACTGAAGCTTTCTTT CASIKLTGATEAFF
. 11 TRBJ1-5 few TRBV5-8 TGTGCCAGCAGCGCCGGGAGGCCCCAGCATTTT CASSAGRPQHF
TRBD2 13 TRBJ2-1 . TRBV19 TGTGCCAGTAGTATAGTAGCGGGATCTGAGCAGTTCTTC CASSIVAGSEQFF
TRBD2 15 TRBJ2-3 . TRBV7-2 TGTGCCAGCAGCTTAACGTTGGCTAGCGGAGATACGCAGTATTTT CASSLTLASGDTQYF
. 15 TRBJ2-1 many TRBV28 TGTGCCAGCAGTTTTGGGGCTAACGGGTGGAATGAGCAGTTCTTC CASSFGANGWNEQFF
. 15 TRBJ2-1 few TRBV7-9 TGTGCCAGCAGCGAGACAAGTAATTCCTACAATGAGCAGTTCTTC CASSETSNSYNEQFF
TRBD2 15 TRBJ2-1 few TRBV20-1 TGCAGTGCTAGATGGCGACTAGCGGAATACAATGAGCAGTTCTTC CSARWRLAEYNEQFF
TRBD1 15 TRBJ2-1 few TRBV27 TGTGCCAGCAGTTTGGGACAGGGAAAGTACAATGAGCAGTTCTTC CASSLGQGKYNEQFF
. 12 TRBJ2-1 . TRBV14 TGTGCCAGCAGCCAAGGTTTCCATGAGCAGTTCTTC CASSQGFHEQFF
. 16 TRBJ1-3 many TRBV7-8 TGTGCCAGCAGCTTAGCCGCAGGTTCCTCTGGAAACACCATATATTTT CASSLAAGSSGNTIYF
. 14 TRBJ1-5 once TRBV7-9 TGTGCCAGCAGCCAGGGACGTCTAAATCAGCCCCAGCATTTT CASSQGRLNQPQHF
TRBD2 20 TRBJ2-1 few TRBV7-9 TGTGCCAGCAGCCACAAAACCCCTAGCGGGAGAAGTTTTTCGTCCAATGAGCAGTTCTTC CASSHKTPSGRSFSSNEQFF
. 11 TRBJ2-3 many TRBV12-5 TGTGCTAGTGGTCCCACAGATACGCAGTATTTT CASGPTDTQYF
TRBD1 15 TRBJ2-1 few TRBV9 TGTGCCAGCAGCGTAGCAGGGGGCTCCTACAATGAGCAGTTCTTC CASSVAGGSYNEQFF
. 13 TRBJ2-2 . TRBV29-1 TGCAGCGTCCCGGGGGCGAACACCGGGGAGCTGTTTTTT CSVPGANTGELFF
. 11 TRBJ1-2 . TRBV29-1 TGCAGCGTTTCGGCAGTTAATGGCTACACCTTC CSVSAVNGYTF
. 13 TRBJ2-7 many TRBV28 TGTGCCAGCAGTCTTCAGGGATACTACGAGCAGTACTTC CASSLQGYYEQYF
TRBD2 15 TRBJ2-5 . TRBV6-5 TGTGCCAGCAGTTACTCGGGGGGGGAGCAGGAGACCCAGTACTTC CASSYSGGEQETQYF
. 14 TRBJ2-3 many TRBV29-1 TGCAGCGTGGAGGGGGGTCGGAGCACAGATACGCAGTATTTT CSVEGGRSTDTQYF
TRBD1 14 TRBJ2-7 . TRBV2 TGTGCCAGCAGCCCCGGGACAGGGGTTCTCGAGCAGTACTTC CASSPGTGVLEQYF
. 15 TRBJ1-2 few TRBV11-2 TGTGCCAGCAGCCCGCGAACGTTCCAGTTAAATGGCTACACCTTC CASSPRTFQLNGYTF
TRBD2 14 TRBJ2-5 . TRBV2 TGTGCCAGCAGTGATTCGGGAGGGGGTGAGACCCAGTACTTC CASSDSGGGETQYF
. 12 TRBJ1-2 . TRBV27 TGTGCCGCTTGGACCCGTCATAATGGCTACACCTTC CAAWTRHNGYTF
TRBD1 14 TRBJ2-7 many TRBV27 TGTGCCAGCAGTTTCGGGACAGGGGTTTACGAGCAGTACTTC CASSFGTGVYEQYF
TRBD1 15 TRBJ2-7 many TRBV4-2 TGTGCCAGCAGCCATGAGGACAGGAATATTTACGAGCAGTACTTC CASSHEDRNIYEQYF
TRBD2 15 TRBJ2-1 many TRBV20-1 TGCAGTGCTAGAGATAACGGGAGGGCCTCCAATGAGCAGTTCTTC CSARDNGRASNEQFF
. 13 TRBJ1-2 many TRBV24-1 TGTGCCACCAGTGATGTGGTATCATATGGCTACACCTTC CATSDVVSYGYTF
TRBD1 14 TRBJ2-1 few TRBV20-1 TGCAGTGCTACGACAGGGGAACCGGGGAATGAGCAGTTCTTC CSATTGEPGNEQFF
. 13 TRBJ2-7 . TRBV7-2 TGTGCCAGCAGCGCCACAGTTTCCTACGAGCAGTACTTC CASSATVSYEQYF
. 14 TRBJ1-4 . TRBV28 TGTGCCAGCAGTTTTTACAGGGCCAGTGAAAAACTGTTTTTT CASSFYRASEKLFF
. 19 TRBJ2-6 . TRBV10-3 TGTGCCATCAGTGAGTACAGGACAGAGAAAGCTTCTGGGGCCAACGTCCTGACTTTC CAISEYRTEKASGANVLTF
. 13 TRBJ2-2 few TRBV7-9 TGTGCCAGCGCCAGGGGTTCTACCGGGGAGCTGTTTTTT CASARGSTGELFF
. 16 TRBJ2-7 many TRBV7-9 TGTGCCAGCAGCTTCCCCCCCGGGACTGCGATTTACGAGCAGTACTTC CASSFPPGTAIYEQYF
. 13 TRBJ2-4 many TRBV29-1 TGCAGCGTATCAGAGCTAGCCAAAAACATTCAGTACTTC CSVSELAKNIQYF
. 14 TRBJ1-1 many TRBV12-5 TGTGCTAGTGGTCTCCTTCAGACGAACACTGAAGCTTTCTTT CASGLLQTNTEAFF
TRBD1 14 TRBJ2-1 many TRBV20-1 TGCAGTGCTCCAGGGGACAGATCCTACAATGAGCAGTTCTTC CSAPGDRSYNEQFF
TRBD2 16 TRBJ2-7 few TRBV7-2 TGTGCCAGCAGCTTAAATGGGCCGAGCGGGGCCTACGAGCAGTACTTC CASSLNGPSGAYEQYF
. 14 TRBJ1-1 . TRBV27 TGTGCCAGCAGTTCCGGGGGGCCGGGTACTGAAGCTTTCTTT CASSSGGPGTEAFF